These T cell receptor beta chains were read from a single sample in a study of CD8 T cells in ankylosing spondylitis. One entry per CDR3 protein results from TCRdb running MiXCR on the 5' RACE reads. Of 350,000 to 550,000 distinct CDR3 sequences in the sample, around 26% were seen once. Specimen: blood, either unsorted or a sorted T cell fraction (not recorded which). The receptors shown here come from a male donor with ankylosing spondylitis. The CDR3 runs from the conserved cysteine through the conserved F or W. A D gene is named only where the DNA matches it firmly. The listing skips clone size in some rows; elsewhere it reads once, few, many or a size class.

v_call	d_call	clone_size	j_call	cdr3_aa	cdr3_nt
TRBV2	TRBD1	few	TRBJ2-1	CASSELGTGNGEQFF	TGTGCCAGCAGTGAATTGGGGACAGGGAACGGTGAGCAGTTCTTC
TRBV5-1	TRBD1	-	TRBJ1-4	CASSKDRLTEEKLFF	TGCGCCAGCAGCAAGGACAGGCTGACAGAAGAAAAACTGTTTTTT
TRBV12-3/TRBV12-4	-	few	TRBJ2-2	CASSPHPLTGELFF	TGTGCCAGCAGTCCTCACCCCCTCACCGGGGAGCTGTTTTTT
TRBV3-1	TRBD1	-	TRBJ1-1	CASSFLNRGWGTEAFF	TGTGCCAGCAGCTTCTTAAACAGGGGCTGGGGCACTGAAGCTTTCTTT
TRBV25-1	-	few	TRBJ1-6	CASSDRQRYNSPLHF	TGTGCCAGCAGTGACCGACAGCGTTATAATTCACCCCTCCACTTT
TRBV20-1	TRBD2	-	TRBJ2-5	CSARDLGLAGSQETQYF	TGCAGTGCTAGAGATCTCGGGCTAGCGGGTAGCCAAGAGACCCAGTACTTC
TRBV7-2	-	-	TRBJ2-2	CASSLADIANTGELFF	TGTGCCAGCAGCTTAGCGGACATCGCGAACACCGGGGAGCTGTTTTTT
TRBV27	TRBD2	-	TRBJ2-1	CASSLTILAGEWDEQFF	TGTGCCAGCAGTTTAACCATCCTAGCGGGTGAATGGGATGAGCAGTTCTTC
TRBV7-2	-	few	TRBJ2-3	CASSFLGTDTQYF	TGTGCCAGCAGCTTTCTAGGTACAGATACGCAGTATTTT
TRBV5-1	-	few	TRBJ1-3	CASSLDVRSGNTIYF	TGCGCCAGCAGCCTGGACGTCCGCTCTGGAAACACCATATATTTT
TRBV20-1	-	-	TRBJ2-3	CSASYRAGTDTQYF	TGCAGTGCTAGCTACAGGGCAGGCACAGATACGCAGTATTTT
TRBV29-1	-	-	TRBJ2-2	CSVEAGVSTGELFF	TGCAGCGTTGAGGCAGGGGTCAGCACCGGGGAGCTGTTTTTT
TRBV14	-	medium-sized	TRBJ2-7	CASSHRWKNPYEQYF	TGTGCCAGCAGCCACCGCTGGAAAAATCCCTACGAGCAGTACTTC
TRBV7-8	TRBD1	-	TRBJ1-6	CASSPPPTGAETPLHF	TGTGCCAGCAGCCCACCCCCGACAGGGGCTGAGACACCCCTCCACTTT
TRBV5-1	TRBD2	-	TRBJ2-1	CASSLPGGGYNEQFF	TGCGCCAGCAGCTTGCCGGGAGGGGGTTACAATGAGCAGTTCTTC
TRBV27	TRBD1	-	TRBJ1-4	CASRGQGFATNEKLFF	TGTGCCAGCAGGGGACAGGGATTCGCAACTAATGAAAAACTGTTTTTT
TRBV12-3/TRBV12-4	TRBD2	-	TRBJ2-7	CASRVAGGHYEQYF	TGTGCCAGCAGGGTAGCGGGAGGTCACTACGAGCAGTACTTC
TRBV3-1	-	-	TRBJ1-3	CASSRSGNTIYF	TGTGCCAGCAGCCGCTCAGGAAACACCATATATTTT
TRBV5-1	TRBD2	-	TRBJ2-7	CASSQGLAGAGEQYF	TGCGCCAGCAGCCAAGGACTAGCGGGAGCTGGAGAGCAGTACTTC
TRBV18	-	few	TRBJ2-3	CASSPQSLSTDTQYF	TGTGCCAGCTCACCACAGAGCCTTAGCACAGATACGCAGTATTTT
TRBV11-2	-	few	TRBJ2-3	CASSLRDRASTDTQYF	TGTGCCAGCAGCTTGCGGGACAGAGCCAGCACAGATACGCAGTATTTT
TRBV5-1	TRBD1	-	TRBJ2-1	CASSTGQGSFEQFF	TGCGCCAGCAGCACCGGACAGGGATCCTTTGAGCAGTTCTTC
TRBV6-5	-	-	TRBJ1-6	CASSYEGRRGNSPLHF	TGTGCCAGCAGTTACGAAGGACGGAGGGGGAATTCACCCCTCCACTTT
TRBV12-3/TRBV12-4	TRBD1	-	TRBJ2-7	CASSETGGGYEQYF	TGTGCCAGCAGTGAGACAGGGGGCGGGTACGAGCAGTACTTC
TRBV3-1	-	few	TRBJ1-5	CASSQGRAIQPQHF	TGTGCCAGCAGCCAAGGTCGGGCGATCCAGCCCCAGCATTTT
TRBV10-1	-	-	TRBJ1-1	CASSDSPNTEAFF	TGCGCCAGCAGTGACTCCCCGAACACTGAAGCTTTCTTT
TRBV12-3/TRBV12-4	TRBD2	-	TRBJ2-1	CASSLLAGRNSYNEQFF	TGTGCCAGCAGTTTACTAGCGGGAAGAAACTCCTACAATGAGCAGTTCTTC
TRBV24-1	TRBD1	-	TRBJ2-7	CATSDPGTGNYEQYF	TGTGCCACCAGTGATCCCGGGACAGGGAACTACGAGCAGTACTTC
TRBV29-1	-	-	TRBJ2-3	CSVIEVRSTDTQYF	TGCAGCGTTATTGAGGTTAGGAGCACAGATACGCAGTATTTT
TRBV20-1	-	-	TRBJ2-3	CSARQPGPDTQYF	TGCAGTGCTAGGCAGCCGGGACCAGATACGCAGTATTTT
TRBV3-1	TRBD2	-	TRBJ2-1	CATSHNSGRPSYNEQLF	TGTGCCACCAGCCATAATAGCGGGAGGCCCTCCTACAATGAGCAGCTCTTC
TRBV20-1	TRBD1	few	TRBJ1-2	CSARPGDREYGYTF	TGCAGTGCTAGACCCGGGGACAGGGAATACGGCTACACCTTC
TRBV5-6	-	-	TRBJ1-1	CASSLVSAGTEAFF	TGTGCCAGCAGCTTGGTTTCAGCGGGAACTGAAGCTTTCTTT
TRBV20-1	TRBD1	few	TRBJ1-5	CSASTGGGQAVRPQHF	TGCAGTGCCAGTACCGGCGGGGGACAGGCAGTACGGCCCCAGCATTTT
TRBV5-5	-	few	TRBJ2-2	CASSFLAGQGVTGELFF	TGTGCCAGCAGCTTTTTGGCCGGTCAGGGAGTCACCGGGGAGCTGTTTTTT
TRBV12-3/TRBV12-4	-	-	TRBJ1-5	CASSPGVGVPQHF	TGTGCCAGCAGCCCAGGGGTTGGGGTGCCCCAGCATTTT
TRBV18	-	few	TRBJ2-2	CASSRLRRDVDTGELFF	TGTGCCAGCTCACGCTTGCGTAGGGATGTGGACACCGGGGAGCTGTTTTTT
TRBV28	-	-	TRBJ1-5	CASSFLGPGPQHF	TGTGCCAGCAGTTTCCTGGGACCGGGACCCCAGCATTTT
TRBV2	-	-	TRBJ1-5	CASSEGGRDQPQHF	TGTGCCAGCAGTGAAGGAGGCAGGGATCAGCCCCAGCATTTT
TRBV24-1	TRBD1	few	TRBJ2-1	CATRQGAYNEQFF	TGTGCCACCAGACAGGGGGCGTACAATGAGCAGTTCTTC